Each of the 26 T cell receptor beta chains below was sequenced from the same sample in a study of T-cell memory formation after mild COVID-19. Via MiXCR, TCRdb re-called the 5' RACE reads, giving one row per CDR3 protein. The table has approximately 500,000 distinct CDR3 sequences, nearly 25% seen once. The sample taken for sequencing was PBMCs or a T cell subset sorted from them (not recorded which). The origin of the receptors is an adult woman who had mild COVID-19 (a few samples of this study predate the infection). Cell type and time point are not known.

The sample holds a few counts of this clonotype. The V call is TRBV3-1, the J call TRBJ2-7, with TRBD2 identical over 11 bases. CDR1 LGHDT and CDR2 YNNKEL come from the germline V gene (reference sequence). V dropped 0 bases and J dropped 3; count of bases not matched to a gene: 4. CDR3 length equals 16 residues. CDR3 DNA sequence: TGTGCCAGCAGCCAAGAGAGGCTAGCGGGGGGCTACGAGCAGTACTTC. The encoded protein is CASSQERLAGGYEQYF.

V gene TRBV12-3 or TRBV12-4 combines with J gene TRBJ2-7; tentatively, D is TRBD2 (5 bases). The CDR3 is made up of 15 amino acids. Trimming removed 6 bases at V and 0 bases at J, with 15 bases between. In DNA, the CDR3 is TGTGCCAGCAGGCCTGGAGGAAGGGTCTCCTACGAGCAGTACTTC. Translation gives CASRPGGRVSYEQYF.

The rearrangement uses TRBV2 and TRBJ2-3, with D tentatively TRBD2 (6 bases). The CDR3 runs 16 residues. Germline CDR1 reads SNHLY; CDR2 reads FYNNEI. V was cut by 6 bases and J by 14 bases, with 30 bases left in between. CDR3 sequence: CASSARGLTPARSLYF. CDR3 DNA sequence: TGTGCCAGCAGCGCCAGAGGACTAACCCCCGCGCGGTCGCTGTATTTT. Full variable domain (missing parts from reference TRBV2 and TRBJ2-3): EPEVTQTPSHQVTQMGQEVILRCVPISNHLYFYWYRQILGQKVEFLVSFYNNEISEKSEIFDDQFSVERPDGSNFTLKIRSTKLEDSAMYFCASSARGLTPARSLYFGPGTRLTVL.

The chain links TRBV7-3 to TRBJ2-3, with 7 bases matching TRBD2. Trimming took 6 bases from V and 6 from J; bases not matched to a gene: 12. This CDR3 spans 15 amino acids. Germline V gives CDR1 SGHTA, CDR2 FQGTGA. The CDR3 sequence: CASRTSGTIVDTQYF. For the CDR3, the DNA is TGTGCCAGCAGGACTTCCGGGACTATCGTCGATACGCAGTATTTT.

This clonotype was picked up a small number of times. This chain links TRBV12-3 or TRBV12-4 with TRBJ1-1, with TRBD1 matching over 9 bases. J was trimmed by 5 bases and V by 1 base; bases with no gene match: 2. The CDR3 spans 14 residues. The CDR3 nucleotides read TGTGCCAGCAGTTTAGGGACAGGGGAGACTGAAGCTTTCTTT. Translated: CASSLGTGETEAFF.

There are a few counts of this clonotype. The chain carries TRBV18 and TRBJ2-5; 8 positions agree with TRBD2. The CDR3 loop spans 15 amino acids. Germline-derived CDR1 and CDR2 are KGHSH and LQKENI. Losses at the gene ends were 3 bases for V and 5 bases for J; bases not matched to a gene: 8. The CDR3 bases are TGTGCCAGCTCACCCCGAGCGGGAGCAGGGGAGACCCAGTACTTC. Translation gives CASSPRAGAGETQYF.

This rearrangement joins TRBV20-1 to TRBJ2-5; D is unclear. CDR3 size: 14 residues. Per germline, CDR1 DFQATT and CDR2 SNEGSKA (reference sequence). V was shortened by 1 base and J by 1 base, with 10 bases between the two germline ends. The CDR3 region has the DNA TGCAGTGCTAGAGTGGGCCTCCCCCAAGAGACCCAGTACTTC. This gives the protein CSARVGLPQETQYF.

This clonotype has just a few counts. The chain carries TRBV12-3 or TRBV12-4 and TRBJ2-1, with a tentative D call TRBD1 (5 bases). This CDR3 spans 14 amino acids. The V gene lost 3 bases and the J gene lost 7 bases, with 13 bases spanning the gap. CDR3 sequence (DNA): TGTGCCAGCAGTTTTGGGCAGGGTTCAAATGAGCAGTTCTTC. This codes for CASSFGQGSNEQFF.

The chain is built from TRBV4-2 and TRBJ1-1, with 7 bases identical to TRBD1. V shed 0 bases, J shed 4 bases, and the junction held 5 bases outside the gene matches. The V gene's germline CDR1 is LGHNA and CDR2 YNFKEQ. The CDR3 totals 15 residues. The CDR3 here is CASSQEGGRGTEAFF. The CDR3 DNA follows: TGTGCCAGCAGCCAAGAAGGGGGCAGGGGCACTGAAGCTTTCTTT.

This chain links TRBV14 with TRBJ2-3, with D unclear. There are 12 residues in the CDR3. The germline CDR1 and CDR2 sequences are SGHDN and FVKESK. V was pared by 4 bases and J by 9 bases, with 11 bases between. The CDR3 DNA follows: TGTGCCAGCAGCCCCCTTACGACAACGCAGTATTTT. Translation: CASSPLTTTQYF.

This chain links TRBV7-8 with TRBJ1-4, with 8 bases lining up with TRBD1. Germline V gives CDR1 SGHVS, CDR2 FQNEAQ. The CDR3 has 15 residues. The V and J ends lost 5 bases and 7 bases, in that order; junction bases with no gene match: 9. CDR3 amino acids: CASSTRQGAVEKLFF. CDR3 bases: TGTGCCAGCAGCACTCGGCAGGGGGCCGTTGAAAAACTGTTTTTT.

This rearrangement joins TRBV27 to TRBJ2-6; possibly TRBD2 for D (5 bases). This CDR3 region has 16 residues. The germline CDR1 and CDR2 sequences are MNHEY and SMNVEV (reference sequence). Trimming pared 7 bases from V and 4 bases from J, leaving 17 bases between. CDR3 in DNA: TGTGCCAGCACCTCCGCTGTGAGGGCCGGGGCCAACGTCCTGACTTTC. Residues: CASTSAVRAGANVLTF. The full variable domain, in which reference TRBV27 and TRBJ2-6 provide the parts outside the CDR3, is EAQVTQNPRYLITVTGKKLTVTCSQNMNHEYMSWYRQDPGLGLRQIYYSMNVEVTDKGDVPEGYKVSRKEKRNFPLILESPSPNQTSLYFCASTSAVRAGANVLTFGAGSRLTVL.

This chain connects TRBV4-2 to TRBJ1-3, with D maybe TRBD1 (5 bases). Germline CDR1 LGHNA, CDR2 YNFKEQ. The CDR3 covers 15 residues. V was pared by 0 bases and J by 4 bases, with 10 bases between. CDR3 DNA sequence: TGTGCCAGCAGCCAAGATGGGGGAACCGGAAACACCATATATTTT. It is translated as CASSQDGGTGNTIYF.

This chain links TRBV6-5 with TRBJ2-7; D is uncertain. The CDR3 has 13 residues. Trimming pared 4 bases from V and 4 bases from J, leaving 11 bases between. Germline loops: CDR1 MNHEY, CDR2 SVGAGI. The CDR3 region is CASSFRPAYEQYF. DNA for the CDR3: TGTGCCAGCAGTTTCCGACCGGCGTACGAGCAGTACTTC.

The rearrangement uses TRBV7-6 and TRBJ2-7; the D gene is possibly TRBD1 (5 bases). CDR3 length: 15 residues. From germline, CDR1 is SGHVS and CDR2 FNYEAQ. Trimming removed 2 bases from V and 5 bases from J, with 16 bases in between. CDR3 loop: CASSLIGQGVHEQYF. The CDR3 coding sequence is TGTGCCAGCAGCTTAATTGGTCAGGGTGTCCACGAGCAGTACTTC.

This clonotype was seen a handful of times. CDR3 amino acids: CASRDGEPSYNEQFF. The CDR3 DNA sequence: TGTGCCAGCAGAGACGGGGAACCCTCCTACAATGAGCAGTTCTTC. The J gene is TRBJ2-1, the V gene TRBV2; tentative D call: TRBD2 (5 bases). Trimming removed 6 bases at V and 0 bases at J, with 12 bases between. The CDR3 is 15 amino acids. Germline loops: CDR1 SNHLY, CDR2 FYNNEI.

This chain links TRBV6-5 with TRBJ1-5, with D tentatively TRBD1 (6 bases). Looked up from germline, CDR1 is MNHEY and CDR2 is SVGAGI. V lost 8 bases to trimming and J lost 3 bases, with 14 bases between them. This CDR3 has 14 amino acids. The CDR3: CASGVGGHNQPQHF. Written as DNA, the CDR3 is TGTGCCAGCGGCGTTGGGGGCCACAATCAGCCCCAGCATTTT.

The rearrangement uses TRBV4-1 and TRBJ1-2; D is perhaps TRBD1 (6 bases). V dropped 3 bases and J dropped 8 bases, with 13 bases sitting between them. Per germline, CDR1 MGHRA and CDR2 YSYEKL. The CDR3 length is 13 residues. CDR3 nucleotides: TGCGCCAGCAGCCACCAGGGGCCTCGAGGCTACACCTTC. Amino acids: CASSHQGPRGYTF.

The CDR3 DNA reads TGTGCCTGGAGTTTCGGACTAGCGGGAGGCACAGATACGCAGTATTTT. It codes for CAWSFGLAGGTDTQYF. This chain links TRBV30 with TRBJ2-3; TRBD2 agrees at 13 bases. CDR1 and CDR2 (germline): GTSNPN, SVGIG (reference sequence). The CDR3 is 16 residues long. Germline trimming cut 2 bases from V and 1 base from J; bases unmatched to any gene: 3. Full variable domain (outside the CDR3, taken from reference TRBV30 and TRBJ2-3): SQTIHQWPATLVQPVGSPLSLECTVEGTSNPNLYWYRQAAGRGLQLLFYSVGIGQISSEVPQNLSASRPQDRQFILSSKKLLLSDSGFYLCAWSFGLAGGTDTQYFGPGTRLTVL.

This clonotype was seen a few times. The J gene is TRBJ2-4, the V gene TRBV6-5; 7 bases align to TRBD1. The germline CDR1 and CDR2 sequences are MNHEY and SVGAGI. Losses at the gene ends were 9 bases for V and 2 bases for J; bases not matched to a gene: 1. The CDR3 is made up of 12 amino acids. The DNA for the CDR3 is TGTGCCAGGGGACAGACCAAAAACATTCAGTACTTC. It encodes CARGQTKNIQYF.

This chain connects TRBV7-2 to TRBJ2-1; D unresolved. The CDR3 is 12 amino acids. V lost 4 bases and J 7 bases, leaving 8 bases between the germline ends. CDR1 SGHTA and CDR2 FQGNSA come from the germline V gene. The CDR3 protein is CASSSIRNEQFF. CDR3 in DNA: TGTGCCAGCAGCTCCATCAGGAATGAGCAGTTCTTC.

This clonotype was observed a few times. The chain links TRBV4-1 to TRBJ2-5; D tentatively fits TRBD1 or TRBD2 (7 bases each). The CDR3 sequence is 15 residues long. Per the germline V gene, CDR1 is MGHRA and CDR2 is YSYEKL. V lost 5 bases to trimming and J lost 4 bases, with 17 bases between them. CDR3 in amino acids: CASSRGRGGSETQYF. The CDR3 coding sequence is TGCGCCAGCAGCAGAGGCAGGGGGGGATCAGAGACCCAGTACTTC.

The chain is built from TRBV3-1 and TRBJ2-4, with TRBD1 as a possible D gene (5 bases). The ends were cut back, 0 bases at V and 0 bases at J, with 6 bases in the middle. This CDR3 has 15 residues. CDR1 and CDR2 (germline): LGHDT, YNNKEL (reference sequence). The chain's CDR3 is CASSQEGVAKNIQYF. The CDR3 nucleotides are TGTGCCAGCAGCCAAGAAGGGGTAGCCAAAAACATTCAGTACTTC.

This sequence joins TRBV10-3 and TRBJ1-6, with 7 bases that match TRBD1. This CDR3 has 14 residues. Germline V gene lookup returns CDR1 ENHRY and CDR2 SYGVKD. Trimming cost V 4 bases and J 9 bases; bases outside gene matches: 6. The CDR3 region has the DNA TGTGCCATCAGTGCTAGGGGGCAGGGTTCACCCCTCCACTTT. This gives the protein CAISARGQGSPLHF.

CDR3: CASSSHGGLAGEWEQFF. CDR3 DNA sequence: TGTGCCAGCAGCTCCCATGGGGGACTAGCGGGAGAGTGGGAGCAGTTCTTC. The chain couples TRBV7-9 to TRBJ2-1, with 14 bases aligning to TRBD2. The germline V gene encodes CDR1 SEHNR and CDR2 FQNEAQ (reference sequence). V trimming: 4 bases; J trimming: 10 bases; junction bases outside the gene matches: 12. The CDR3 is made up of 17 amino acids.

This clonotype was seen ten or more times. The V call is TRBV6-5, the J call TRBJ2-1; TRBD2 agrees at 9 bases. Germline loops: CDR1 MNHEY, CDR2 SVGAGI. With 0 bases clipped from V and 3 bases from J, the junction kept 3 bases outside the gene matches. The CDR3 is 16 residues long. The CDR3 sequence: CASSYSAGGSYNEQFF. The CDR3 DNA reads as TGTGCCAGCAGTTACTCGGCGGGGGGGAGCTACAATGAGCAGTTCTTC.